These 8 T cell receptor beta chains originate from one sample sequenced in a study of T cells in Graves' hyperthyroidism and ophthalmopathy. Amplification yielded TCR beta CDR3 regions, with RNA transcripts as the source. The HTBI primer set drove a first-round RT-PCR of the TCR CDR3. TCRdb recomputed calls from the multiplex PCR reads with MiXCR, one row per CDR3 protein. The sample yields some 800,000 distinct CDR3 sequences, roughly 40% seen once. Sequences were obtained from blood. These receptors came from a man between 18 and 29 years old with Graves' hyperthyroidism.

This clonotype was counted a single time. The chain employs TRBV7-2 and TRBJ2-7; TRBD1 agrees at 7 bases. The V and J ends lost 3 bases and 5 bases, in that order; junction bases with no gene match: 10. The CDR3 runs 15 residues. Germline CDR1 SGHTA, CDR2 FQGNSA. This chain's CDR3 is CASSFYQGVPHEQYF. The DNA of the CDR3 is TGTGCCAGCAGCTTCTACCAGGGGGTGCCCCACGAGCAGTACTTC.

This clonotype was recorded at least ten times. Here the CDR3 reads CASVLWGTNEKLFF. CDR3 coding DNA: TGTGCCAGCGTGTTGTGGGGAACTAATGAAAAACTGTTTTTT. This chain links TRBV7-9 with TRBJ1-4; D is undetermined. The CDR3 sequence is 14 residues long. Trimming took off 8 bases at V and 1 base at J, with 11 bases between the two ends. In germline, CDR1 is SEHNR, CDR2 FQNEAQ (reference sequence).

This clonotype has only a few counts. This rearrangement joins TRBV6-5 to TRBJ1-3; D unresolved. Germline V gene lookup returns CDR1 MNHEY and CDR2 SVGAGI. This CDR3 contains 13 residues. V dropped 8 bases and J dropped 0 bases, with 8 bases sitting between them. This CDR3 reads CASYESSGNTIYF. Here the CDR3 DNA reads TGTGCCAGCTACGAGAGCTCTGGAAACACCATATATTTT.

V is TRBV6-5 and J is TRBJ1-1; no clear D. Per the germline V gene, CDR1 is MNHEY and CDR2 is SVGAGI. The ends were cut back, 0 bases at V and 3 bases at J, with 8 bases in the middle. This CDR3 has 14 residues. The CDR3 is CASSYSWSYTEAFF. CDR3 DNA: TGTGCCAGCAGTTACTCGTGGTCTTACACTGAAGCTTTCTTT.

The genes are TRBV20-1 and TRBJ2-5; 14 bases are a match to TRBD2. The CDR3 covers 15 residues. V dropped 3 bases and J dropped 4; count of bases not matched to a gene: 4. Germline V lookup: CDR1 DFQATT, CDR2 SNEGSKA (reference sequence). CDR3 DNA: TGCAGTGCTAGGGGGACTAGCGGGAGTCTAGAGACCCAGTACTTC. Translating it yields CSARGTSGSLETQYF.

Concerning this clonotype itself: This may be a read error, as it is one base from a much larger clone. The V and J genes are TRBV9 and TRBJ1-1; possibly TRBD1 for D (6 bases). Germline values: CDR1 SGDLS, CDR2 YYNGEE. The CDR3 sequence is 12 residues long. CDR3: CANSVEGGTAFF. CDR3 DNA sequence: TGTGCCAACAGCGTAGAGGGGGGGACAGCTTTCTTT.

Details on this clonotype: The CDR3 does not end in the conserved phenylalanine or tryptophan, so this is likely a read error. No DNA is shown, since the ends of the CDR3 on it are uncertain; the CDR3 is the one TCRdb lists. The chain has TRBV10-1 and TRBJ1-3; whether TRBD1, the table's D call, matches the DNA was not checked. Germline values: CDR1 WNHNN, CDR2 SYGVQD (reference sequence). Including both end residues, the CDR3 is 11 amino acids long. The CDR3 loop is CASSPTGPTNT.

This chain joins TRBV29-1 and TRBJ2-2; D is ambiguous. CDR3 size: 11 residues. V shed 8 bases and J shed 5 bases, with 9 bases lying between them. From germline, CDR1 is SQVTM and CDR2 ANQGSEA. CDR3: CSQDETGELFF. The CDR3, as DNA: TGCAGCCAAGATGAAACCGGGGAGCTGTTTTTT.